Presented here are 4 T cell receptor beta chains from one specimen sequenced in a study of OX40 agonist ivuxolimab in advanced cancers. The method was immunoSEQ multiplex PCR; TCRdb's version includes in-frame clones alone and lacks a portion of them. The sample holds approximately 89,000 clones, 88% seen once. The sample consisted of CD4+ or CD8+ T cells sorted from blood, taken in a trial of the OX40 agonist ivuxolimab. These receptors came from an adult with an advanced solid tumor such as melanoma, head and neck, liver or kidney cancer.

The V gene is TRBV27, the J gene TRBJ1-4, with unresolved D. Trimming removed 7 bases from V and 0 bases from J, with 9 bases in between. CDR1 is MNHEY, CDR2 SMNVEV, per germline (reference sequence). This CDR3 comprises 14 residues. CDR3 DNA: TGTGCCAGCAAAGGTTCTACAACTAATGAAAAACTGTTTTTT. Translating it yields CASKGSTTNEKLFF.

The CDR3: CASSLKGLNTDTQYF. CDR3 nucleotide sequence: TGTGCCAGCAGCCTGAAGGGACTTAACACAGATACGCAGTATTTT. The chain uses TRBV7-9 and TRBJ2-3; D is perhaps TRBD2 (6 bases). V lost 5 bases to trimming and J lost 2 bases, with 14 bases between them. Germline V CDR1 and CDR2: SEHNR, FQNEAQ (reference sequence). The CDR3 totals 15 residues.

V usage is TRBV6-5 and J usage is TRBJ1-2; 8 bases fit TRBD1. The V and J ends lost 6 bases and 5 bases, in that order; junction bases with no gene match: 8. CDR1 is MNHEY, CDR2 SVGAGI, per germline. The CDR3 length is 14 residues. This chain's CDR3 is CASRPGQGWYGYTF. The CDR3 region has the DNA TGTGCCAGCAGACCCGGACAGGGTTGGTATGGCTACACCTTC.

This clone was counted a single time. The genes are TRBV20-1 and TRBJ2-7; possibly TRBD1 or TRBD2 for D (5 bases each). Germline V gives CDR1 DFQATT, CDR2 SNEGSKA (reference sequence). Trimming stripped 7 bases from V and 7 bases from J, with 11 bases between. The CDR3 spans 10 residues. The CDR3 DNA reads TGCAGTGGGGGGATCCGAGAGCAGTACTTC. Amino acids: CSGGIREQYF.